This T cell receptor beta chain is drawn from a study of OX40 agonist ivuxolimab in advanced cancers. This table comes from immunoSEQ multiplex PCR, and its TCRdb copy is limited to in-frame clones, with some not included. The sample lists around 46,000 clones, 80% to 90% occurring once. The V end was cut by 6 bases, the J end by 3 bases, with 9 bases between. There are 13 residues in the CDR3. The germline V gene encodes CDR1 MNHNY and CDR2 SVGAGI (reference sequence). The chain uses TRBV6-6 and TRBJ1-5; the D gene is possibly TRBD1 (5 bases). The clonotype comes from an adult with an advanced solid tumor such as melanoma, head and neck, liver or kidney cancer. The starting material was CD4+ or CD8+ T cells sorted from blood, obtained in a trial of the OX40 agonist ivuxolimab. The CDR3 loop is CASSRDLNQPQHF. The DNA for the CDR3 is TGTGCCAGCAGCAGGGACCTCAATCAGCCCCAGCATTTT.